Below are 9 T cell receptor beta chains sequenced from a single sample in a study of blood T cells in healthy people across ages. A sample-barcoded 5' primer and a J-beta primer mix were used in a second PCR of roughly 7 to 12 cycles. TCRdb reprocessed the 5' RACE reads via MiXCR and lists one record per CDR3 protein. This sample has hundreds of thousands of distinct CDR3 sequences, with under 25% found just once. Source material: blood. Receptor source: a man between 65 and 80 years old in good health.

This clonotype was detected a few times. The chain uses TRBV7-2 and TRBJ1-1; no clear D gene. CDR1 is SGHTA and CDR2 is FQGNSA in the germline V gene. V was shortened by 6 bases and J by 1 base, with 12 bases between the two germline ends. This CDR3 is 14 amino acids long. The CDR3 sequence: CASRLRRQNTEAFF. The DNA for the CDR3 is TGTGCCAGCAGACTTCGGCGGCAGAACACTGAAGCTTTCTTT.

This chain uses TRBV30 with TRBJ1-6; maybe TRBD1 (5 bases). The CDR3 has 12 amino acids. Germline CDR1 GTSNPN, CDR2 SVGIG (reference sequence). CDR3 residues: CANGALNRPLHF. As DNA, the CDR3 is TGTGCTAACGGGGCCCTTAATCGGCCCCTCCACTTT.

This rearrangement joins TRBV5-8 to TRBJ2-5; the D is unclear. Near its end, the DNA agrees better with TRBJ2-1, so the J call may be wrong. Germline-derived CDR1 and CDR2 are SGHTS and YDEGEE. There are 13 residues in the CDR3. The CDR3 coding sequence is TGTGCCAGCAGCCTAAATTCCTGGGATGAGCAGTTCTTC. Its translation is CASSLNSWDEQFF.

This clonotype was detected many times. This chain links TRBV6-6 with TRBJ1-4; possible D gene TRBD1, 5 bases. This CDR3 region has 15 residues. CDR1 MNHNY and CDR2 SVGAGI come from the germline V gene (reference sequence). Trimming left V 2 bases short and J 3 bases short, with 10 bases between. The DNA of the CDR3 is TGTGCCAGCAGTTACGAGGGGAGGGCTAATGAAAAACTGTTTTTT. Translation gives CASSYEGRANEKLFF.

The chain has TRBV7-2 and TRBJ2-1; 11 bases line up with TRBD2. Trimming took 7 bases from V and 6 from J; bases not matched to a gene: 8. This CDR3 is 15 amino acids long. CDR1 is SGHTA and CDR2 is FQGNSA in the germline V gene. The CDR3 sequence: CASKDFGTSGNEQFF. The CDR3 nucleotides read TGTGCCAGCAAGGATTTTGGGACTAGCGGCAATGAGCAGTTCTTC.

This clonotype was observed a handful of times. The chain couples TRBV27 to TRBJ1-6; TRBD1 aligns across 10 bases. The J segment lost 9 bases and the V segment lost 5 bases, leaving 4 bases of the junction unmatched. The CDR3 loop spans 14 amino acids. CDR1 and CDR2 (germline): MNHEY, SMNVEV (reference sequence). CDR3 nucleotide sequence: TGTGCCAGCAGTCCGGGACAGGGGTTTTCACCCCTCCACTTT. Amino acid sequence: CASSPGQGFSPLHF.

This chain connects TRBV20-1 to TRBJ2-4; TRBD2 matches at 12 bases. The CDR3 covers 15 residues. The V and J ends lost 2 bases and 1 base, in that order; junction bases with no gene match: 0. Germline V gives CDR1 DFQATT, CDR2 SNEGSKA (reference sequence). CDR3 sequence: CSARTSGRAKNIQYF. CDR3 bases: TGCAGTGCTAGAACTAGCGGGAGGGCCAAAAACATTCAGTACTTC.

V gene TRBV12-3 or TRBV12-4 combines with J gene TRBJ1-2; 8 bases match TRBD1. V shed 7 bases and J 7 bases; nucleotides not matched to a gene: 8. The CDR3 runs 13 residues. The CDR3 bases are TGTGCCAGCACCAACAGGGGGATCGGTGGCTACACCTTC. It codes for CASTNRGIGGYTF.

This chain uses TRBV20-1 with TRBJ2-5; TRBD2 agrees at 7 bases. The J call may be in error: the DNA end matches TRBJ2-7 better. This CDR3 is 14 amino acids long. Germline V gives CDR1 DFQATT, CDR2 SNEGSKA (reference sequence). CDR3 in amino acids: CSALASGQLYEQYF. The CDR3, as DNA: TGCAGTGCTTTAGCTAGCGGCCAGCTCTACGAGCAGTACTTC.